The 5 T cell receptor beta chains presented below share a single source sample, sequenced in a study of blood T cell repertoires in COVID-19 (dated by TCRdb to 2020 to 2021). Libraries were constructed by the immunoSEQ multiplex PCR assay. The table was pulled from immuneACCESS by TCRdb, which kept in-frame rearrangements only. Such tables lose some clones; where checked, under half of the loss comes from unresolved V genes, and the rest has no known cause. This sample lists more than 250,000 clones; approximately 87% were detected once. The top ten constitute under 5.5% of the sample. The sequenced material came from peripheral blood. The receptors originated from a man aged 60 to 69 who had recovered from COVID-19.

The V call is TRBV12-3 or TRBV12-4, the J call TRBJ2-1, with 9 bases matching TRBD2. V was pared by 4 bases and J by 9 bases, with 4 bases of the junction left unmatched. The CDR3 covers 13 residues. The CDR3 spells CASSSTAGGEQFF. CDR3 bases: TGTGCCAGCAGTTCGACAGCGGGAGGTGAGCAGTTCTTC.

The rearrangement uses TRBV6-1 and TRBJ1-5; D is possibly TRBD1 (6 bases). The CDR3 consists of 15 residues. Trimming stripped 3 bases from V and 7 bases from J, with 16 bases between. The germline V gene encodes CDR1 MNHNS and CDR2 SASEGT. CDR3 nucleotides: TGTGCCAGCAGTGACTTCGGGGGGCTTAGGCAGCCCCAGCATTTT. It is translated as CASSDFGGLRQPQHF.

The chain employs TRBV4-1 and TRBJ1-1; D gene ambiguous. CDR1 and CDR2 (germline): MGHRA, YSYEKL. CDR3 length equals 19 residues. V was trimmed by 0 bases and J by 3 bases, leaving 23 bases between them. CDR3 in amino acids: CASSQEGRGRKIGDTEAFF. The CDR3 DNA reads TGCGCCAGCAGCCAAGAAGGCCGGGGTCGCAAAATCGGAGACACTGAAGCTTTCTTT.

The chain joins TRBV19 to TRBJ2-7; 7 bases map to TRBD1. Per the germline V gene, CDR1 is LNHDA and CDR2 is SQIVND (reference sequence). The CDR3 runs to 14 residues. Trimming took 5 bases from V and 4 from J; bases not matched to a gene: 8. CDR3 sequence (DNA): TGTGCCAGTAGTGTTAACAGGGGCGTTTACGAGCAGTACTTC. As protein: CASSVNRGVYEQYF.

This clone showed up just a few times. J is TRBJ2-7 and V is TRBV6-5; no reliable D call. Trimming left V 7 bases short and J 2 bases short, with 15 bases between. The CDR3 covers 14 residues. From germline, CDR1 is MNHEY and CDR2 SVGAGI. The CDR3 nucleotides read TGTGCCAGCACAGCGACTTATCAAACCTACGAGCAGTACTTC. Its protein is CASTATYQTYEQYF.